The rows below give T cell receptor beta chains drawn from one sample of a study of T-cell reconstitution after alpha-beta-depleted transplantation in children. TCRdb itself ran the PCR reads through MiXCR, one entry per CDR3 protein. The sample lists 700,000 to 950,000 distinct CDR3 sequences, 15% to 20% seen once, with around 5% in the top ten. Sequencing was performed on PBMCs, mostly from graft donor cells, taken 360 days after TCRalphabeta/CD19-depleted stem cell transplant. The origin of the receptors is a male patient younger than 18 who had a stem cell transplant for acute lymphoblastic leukemia, so the T cells may come from the graft donor. CDR3s include the opening cysteine and the closing phenylalanine or tryptophan.

TRBV9	TRBJ2-1	CASSVVPLTGTHEQFF
TRBV16	TRBJ2-7	CASSQSVTGLGYEQYF
TRBV6-5	TRBJ1-2	CASWDRDPWGYTF
TRBV29-1	TRBJ2-1	CSVVTGSYNEQFF
TRBV7-2	TRBJ1-5	CASSFLIANQPQHF
TRBV19	TRBJ2-7	CASSIAWDRGVYEQYF
TRBV7-6	TRBJ2-1	CASSLRVSGTYYNEQFF
TRBV13	TRBJ2-7	CASSEGTGGLVYEQYF
TRBV27	TRBJ1-1	CASRRQTSFTEAFF
TRBV9	TRBJ2-1	CASSVATGSLLNEQFF
TRBV24-1	TRBJ1-2	CATSSRANYGYTF
TRBV15	TRBJ1-1	CATSRRAYRGLFDTEAFF
TRBV12-3/TRBV12-4	TRBJ1-4	CASSYQQTAMDEKLFF
TRBV3-1	TRBJ2-3	CASKRGGGYTDTQYF
TRBV5-1	TRBJ2-5	CASSLAGITKETQYF
TRBV15	TRBJ2-3	CATSRDWRQRYSTDTQYF
TRBV27	TRBJ1-2	CASSFRWGGDGYTF
TRBV12-3/TRBV12-4	TRBJ2-1	CASTLDAPLNEQFF
TRBV5-6	TRBJ2-1	CASSLAYLDEQFF
TRBV29-1	TRBJ2-7	CSAQRTSSYEQYF
TRBV12-3/TRBV12-4	TRBJ1-4	CASSSTANEKLFF
TRBV27	TRBJ2-7	CASSFWAGAYEQYF
TRBV2	TRBJ2-2	CASSWIANTGELFF
TRBV27	TRBJ1-6	CASSFRQRSSYNSPLHF
TRBV2	TRBJ2-2	CASSAQLAGPLGSCFF
TRBV7-9	TRBJ2-5	CASSLEEEVETQYF
TRBV7-3	TRBJ2-3	CASSVLTGDTQYF
TRBV5-1	TRBJ2-7	CASSLVTADTKQYF
TRBV29-1	TRBJ1-2	CSVEGGSYYGYTF
TRBV7-6	TRBJ2-6	CASSFWDSGANVLTF
TRBV14	TRBJ2-1	CASSPRGGYEQFF
TRBV12-3/TRBV12-4	TRBJ1-3	CASSFGPSSGNTIYF
TRBV6-5	TRBJ2-7	CASSYRLGSYEQYF
TRBV5-1	TRBJ1-1	CASSPSLQNTEAFF
TRBV5-5	TRBJ2-1	CASSLLTAPYNEQFF
TRBV6-5	TRBJ1-2	CASSSVWGYGYTF
TRBV2	TRBJ1-2	CASKSHLTGANIGYTF
TRBV4-1	TRBJ2-3	CASSQGLWGDTQYF